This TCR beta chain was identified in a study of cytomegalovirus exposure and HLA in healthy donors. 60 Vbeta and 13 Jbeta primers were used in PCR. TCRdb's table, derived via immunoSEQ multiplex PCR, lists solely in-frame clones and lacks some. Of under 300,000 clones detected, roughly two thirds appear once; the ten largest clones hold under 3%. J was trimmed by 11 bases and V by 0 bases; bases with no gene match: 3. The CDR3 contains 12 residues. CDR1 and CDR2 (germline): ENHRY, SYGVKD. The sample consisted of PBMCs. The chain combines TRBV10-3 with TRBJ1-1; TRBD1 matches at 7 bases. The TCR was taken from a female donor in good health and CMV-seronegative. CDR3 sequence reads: CAISESGTAAFF. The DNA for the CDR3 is TGTGCCATCAGTGAGTCGGGGACAGCTGCTTTCTTT.